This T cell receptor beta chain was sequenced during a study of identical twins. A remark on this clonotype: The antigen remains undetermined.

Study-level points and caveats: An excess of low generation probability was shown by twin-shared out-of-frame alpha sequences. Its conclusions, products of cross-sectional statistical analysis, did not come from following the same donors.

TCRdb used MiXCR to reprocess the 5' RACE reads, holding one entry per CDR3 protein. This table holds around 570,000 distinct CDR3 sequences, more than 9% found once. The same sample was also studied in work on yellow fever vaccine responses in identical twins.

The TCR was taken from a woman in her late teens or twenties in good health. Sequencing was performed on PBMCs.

The CDR3 sequence is CASSLAGPGQPQHF. DNA of the CDR3: TGTGCCAGCAGCTTAGCGGGCCCCGGCCAGCCCCAGCATTTT. The genes are TRBV7-2 and TRBJ1-5; D is undetermined. Trimming removed 0 bases at V and 7 bases at J, with 10 bases between. CDR3 size: 14 residues. From germline, CDR1 is SGHTA and CDR2 FQGNSA.